A selection of T cell receptor beta chains follows, all from one sample in a study of tumor-infiltrating lymphocytes in oesophageal squamous cell carcinoma. TCRdb reanalysed the PCR reads using MiXCR and keeps one entry per CDR3 protein. Of about 13,000 distinct CDR3 sequences detected, less than 65% appear once; the ten largest clones hold around 35%. The sequenced sample consisted of esophageal tumor tissue. All receptors derive from a male donor with esophageal squamous cell carcinoma. Both conserved end residues are part of each CDR3. Fields, in order: J gene, CDR3 length, clone size, V gene, D gene, CDR3 protein, CDR3 DNA. D genes are given only for firm matches. Size is stated for part of the rows, as once, few or many counts, or as a class when the clone is expanded.

>TRBJ2-1|19|-|TRBV7-6|TRBD2
CASSSWTSGRPSSYNEQFF
TGTGCCAGCAGCTCCTGGACTAGCGGGAGGCCGAGCTCCTACAATGAGCAGTTCTTC
>TRBJ2-5|16|-|TRBV28|TRBD2
CASRRNSGINQETQYF
TGTGCCAGCAGAAGGAATAGCGGGATCAATCAAGAGACCCAGTACTTC
>TRBJ2-3|14|-|TRBV24-1|TRBD2
CATSGLAGLDTQYF
TGTGCCACCTCGGGACTAGCAGGGTTAGATACGCAGTATTTT
>TRBJ2-7|14|-|TRBV19|TRBD2
CASTPTSGGVQQYF
TGTGCCAGTACCCCGACTAGCGGGGGAGTGCAGCAGTACTTC
>TRBJ1-3|13|-|TRBV6-1|TRBD1
CASSPGQRNTIYF
TGTGCCAGCAGTCCGGGACAGAGAAACACCATATATTTT
>TRBJ2-2|13|-|TRBV7-9|-
CASSLTLGGELFF
TGTGCCAGCAGCCTAACGTTGGGCGGGGAGCTGTTTTTT
>TRBJ2-5|16|-|TRBV7-6|TRBD2
CASSPIRGGGRETQYF
TGTGCTAGCAGCCCAATCCGGGGCGGGGGAAGGGAGACCCAGTACTTC
>TRBJ2-1|14|few|TRBV6-6|-
CASSYSRRGDEQFF
TGTGCCAGCAGTTACTCGAGGAGGGGGGATGAGCAGTTCTTC
>TRBJ2-1|16|-|TRBV6-1|-
CASSEAGGLGYNEQFF
TGTGCCAGCAGTGAAGCGGGGGGTTTGGGGTACAATGAGCAGTTCTTC
>TRBJ2-5|15|-|TRBV12-3/TRBV12-4|-
CASSLVFGGQETQYF
TGTGCCAGCAGTTTAGTGTTCGGGGGCCAAGAGACCCAGTACTTC
>TRBJ2-5|13|-|TRBV7-4|TRBD2
CASSLEAGTSEFF
TGTGCCAGCAGCTTAGAGGCCGGGACTAGCGAGTTCTTC
>TRBJ2-3|15|few|TRBV7-2|TRBD2
CASSPQAGATDTQYF
TGTGCCAGCAGCCCACAAGCGGGAGCCACAGATACGCAGTATTTT
>TRBJ2-3|18|-|TRBV7-8|-
CASSPQLIWGELADTQYF
TGTGCCAGCAGCCCTCAGCTGATCTGGGGGGAGCTGGCAGATACGCAGTATTTT
>TRBJ2-2|18|-|TRBV7-6|-
CASSRLGVGATNTGELFF
TGTGCTAGCAGCCGCCTTGGGGTCGGAGCTACGAACACCGGGGAGCTGTTTTTT
>TRBJ2-3|15|once|TRBV10-2|TRBD1
CASSEEQGRTDTQYF
TGCGCCAGCAGTGAGGAACAGGGGCGTACAGATACGCAGTATTTT
>TRBJ2-7|14|-|TRBV12-3/TRBV12-4|-
CASSLRRGAYEQYF
TGTGCCAGCAGTTTGCGGAGGGGAGCCTACGAGCAGTACTTC
>TRBJ2-1|13|few|TRBV7-3|-
CASSVDREREQFF
TGTGCCAGCAGCGTCGACAGAGAACGTGAGCAGTTCTTC
>TRBJ2-6|16|-|TRBV24-1|-
CATSDLRGSGANVLTF
TGTGCCACCAGTGATTTGAGGGGTTCTGGGGCCAACGTCCTGACTTTC
>TRBJ2-5|16|-|TRBV7-6|TRBD1
CASSPTTGSSSETQYF
TGTGCCAGCAGCCCGACGACAGGGAGTAGCTCAGAGACCCAGTACTTC
>TRBJ2-1|14|-|TRBV7-3|-
CASSLGRSSHEQFF
TGTGCCAGCAGCTTAGGTCGGTCATCCCATGAGCAGTTCTTC
>TRBJ2-5|14|many|TRBV6-1|-
CASSGRAVQETQYF
TGTGCCAGCAGTGGAAGGGCGGTCCAAGAGACCCAGTACTTC
>TRBJ2-7|15|once|TRBV28|TRBD1
CASRGRDRNSYEQYF
TGTGCCAGCAGGGGCCGGGACAGGAATTCCTACGAGCAGTACTTC
>TRBJ2-1|14|-|TRBV7-6|-
CASSLVASSNEQFF
TGTGCTAGCAGCTTAGTGGCTAGTAGCAATGAGCAGTTCTTC
>TRBJ2-1|18|-|TRBV28|TRBD2
CASSLTTSGGSLYNEQFF
TGTGCCAGCAGTCTCACGACTAGCGGGGGGTCCCTTTACAATGAGCAGTTCTTC
>TRBJ2-2|16|-|TRBV7-6|TRBD1
CASSLARGPNTGELFF
TGTGCCAGCAGCTTAGCCAGGGGGCCAAACACCGGGGAGCTGTTTTTT
>TRBJ2-5|12|-|TRBV12-3/TRBV12-4|TRBD1
CASSTGEETQYF
TGTGCCAGCAGTACAGGGGAAGAGACCCAGTACTTC
>TRBJ2-5|11|once|TRBV27|-
CASSKQETQYF
TGTGCCAGCAGTAAACAAGAGACCCAGTACTTC
>TRBJ2-7|13|-|TRBV7-4|TRBD1
CASSWGQSYEQYF
TGTGCCAGCAGTTGGGGACAGTCCTACGAGCAGTACTTC
>TRBJ2-5|15|-|TRBV12-3/TRBV12-4|TRBD1
CASSPGDRYNSPLHF
TGTGCCAGCAGTCCCGGGGACAGGTATAATTCACCCCTCCACTTC
>TRBJ2-5|17|-|TRBV7-6|-
CASSQLTSQFSYNEQYF
TGTGCCAGCAGCCAACTAACTAGCCAATTCTCCTACAATGAGCAGTACTTC
>TRBJ2-1|14|many|TRBV5-4|TRBD1
CASSGRTGRDEQFF
TGTGCCAGCAGCGGTAGGACAGGGCGGGATGAGCAGTTCTTC
>TRBJ2-5|15|-|TRBV6-1|TRBD2
CASSFRLAGGGTQYF
TGTGCCAGCAGTTTCCGACTAGCGGGAGGGGGGACCCAGTACTTC